This T cell receptor (beta chain) was recovered during a study of response to subunit inactivated influenza vaccine. Study results and caveats: The authors put forward the suggestion that each seasonal influenza vaccination may bring in only a limited number of new T cells.

From the RT-PCR reads, TCRdb called clonotypes with MiXCR, one entry per CDR3 protein. This repertoire shows around 470,000 distinct CDR3 sequences, 7.2% found once; its top ten account for around 13%. With regard to this clonotype: Its specificity is not known.

Germline loops: CDR1 LGHDT, CDR2 YNNKEL (reference sequence). This CDR3 has 15 residues. V gave up 4 bases and J gave up 0 bases, with 12 bases separating them. The sequence came from a man aged 50 to 75 who received an inactivated influenza vaccine. The sample in question was PBMCs from blood, obtained approximately 25 months after vaccination. The chain is built from TRBV3-1 and TRBJ1-1; tentative D call: TRBD1 (6 bases). CDR3 bases: TGTGCCAGCAGCCCTAGGAACAGGGTGAACACTGAAGCTTTCTTT. Protein product: CASSPRNRVNTEAFF.